The clone carrying this TCR beta chain showed up just once. This CDR3 is 16 amino acids long. The junction had 11 bases not matched to a gene; V was cut back by 3 bases and J by 5 bases. Germline V lookup: CDR1 GTSNPN, CDR2 SVGIG (reference sequence). The data originate from a study of blood T cell repertoires in COVID-19. Overall study context: The study drew acute and convalescent COVID-19 samples from the United States, Italy and Spain. PBMCs, B-cell-depleted T cells, or T cells provided the cDNA or gDNA that made up the material.

Enrolment of Seattle patients took place during active infection, and they were followed longitudinally. Authors' data handling: It was from reference gene primer amplification that nucleated cell counts were estimated. Produced via immunoSEQ multiplex PCR; TCRdb's table is partial and in-frame only. V and J calls and clone size follow that table, whereas D and trimming were derived from the DNA. This table has a few hundred thousand clones, approximately 90% appearing once. The V and J genes are TRBV30 and TRBJ2-5; 11 bases line up with TRBD2. Source material: peripheral blood. The origin of this receptor is a woman between 50 and 59 years old with COVID-19, enrolled during active disease. The CDR3 here is CAWRTSGMGVLETQYF. CDR3 nucleotide sequence: TGTGCCTGGAGGACTAGCGGGATGGGGGTATTGGAGACCCAGTACTTC.